Listed here are 13 T cell receptor beta chains from one sample, sequenced in a study of neurological immune-mediated disorders. TCRdb used MiXCR to reprocess the 5' RACE reads, holding one entry per CDR3 protein. The data contain 20,000 to 30,000 distinct CDR3 sequences, about 12% of them singletons. The time point denotes: technical triplicate 1. Material: CD4+ T cells from blood. These receptors originate from a female donor with HTLV-1-associated myelopathy (HAM/TSP).

This clonotype has ten or more counts. The rearrangement links TRBV24-1 to TRBJ2-3, with 8 bases matching TRBD1. The J segment lost 4 bases and the V segment lost 1 base, leaving 6 bases of the junction unmatched. Germline CDR1 and CDR2: KGHDR and SFDVKD. The CDR3 is 16 amino acids. CDR3 nucleotides: TGTGCCACCAGTGATTTTTCAGGACAGGGTCCAGATACGCAGTATTTT. It yields the protein CATSDFSGQGPDTQYF.

This clonotype was detected ten times or more. The V and J genes are TRBV24-1 and TRBJ1-1; TRBD1 matches at 9 bases. This CDR3 has 16 residues. Germline CDR1 is KGHDR and CDR2 is SFDVKD. With V trimmed by 2 bases and J by 3 bases, 6 bases remained unmatched. The CDR3 loop reads CATSDSGQGRDTEAFF. The DNA of the CDR3 is TGTGCCACCAGTGATTCCGGACAGGGGAGGGACACTGAAGCTTTCTTT.

This clonotype has a count of ten or more. CDR3 DNA: TGTGCCAGCAGCACAGGGGACTATGGCTACACCTTC. Its protein product is CASSTGDYGYTF. The gene calls are TRBV6-6 and TRBJ1-2; 7 positions agree with TRBD1. The CDR3 totals 12 residues. Looked up from germline, CDR1 is MNHNY and CDR2 is SVGAGI (reference sequence). The J segment lost 3 bases and the V segment lost 6 bases, leaving 1 base of the junction unmatched.

This clonotype was seen only once. Given a much more abundant clone one base away, this may be a read error. J is TRBJ1-2 and V is TRBV28; D is perhaps TRBD1 (6 bases). Germline V gene sequence: CDR1 MDHEN, CDR2 SYDVKM. The CDR3 totals 16 residues. Written as DNA, the CDR3 is TGTGCCAGCAGTCACCTCCGGACAGAAGCTAACTATTGCTACACCTTC. It is translated as CASSHLRTEANYCYTF.

This clonotype is judged medium-sized. The CDR3 spells CSAREMTAGGNSPLHF. The DNA for the CDR3 is TGCAGTGCTAGAGAGATGACAGCGGGGGGTAATTCACCCCTCCACTTT. The V call is TRBV20-1, the J call TRBJ1-6; D may be TRBD1 (5 bases). This CDR3 is 16 amino acids long. V dropped 0 bases and J dropped 6 bases, with 15 bases sitting between them. Germline V gene lookup returns CDR1 DFQATT and CDR2 SNEGSKA (reference sequence).

Ten or more counts support this clonotype. The CDR3 DNA follows: TGTGCCAGCAGCCAAGACGGCCAGGGGCACTCGGCTTTCTTT. Its translation: CASSQDGQGHSAFF. This chain connects TRBV3-1 to TRBJ1-1; D may be TRBD1 (6 bases). V was cut by 0 bases and J by 11 bases, with 16 bases left in between. The CDR3 totals 14 residues. Per the germline V gene, CDR1 is LGHDT and CDR2 is YNNKEL (reference sequence).

This clonotype was picked up many times. This chain connects TRBV6-6 to TRBJ2-2; D ambiguous. The CDR3 loop spans 15 amino acids. Germline CDR1 and CDR2: MNHNY and SVGAGI (reference sequence). The V end lost 8 bases, the J end lost 6 bases, and 19 bases lay between the germline ends. CDR3 in DNA: TGTGCCAGCTCCAAAGCTGGGGTAGAGCCCGGGGAGCTGTTTTTT. Translated: CASSKAGVEPGELFF.

In this sample, this clonotype turned up many times. The chain joins TRBV5-1 to TRBJ2-1; no firm D call. CDR1 SGHRS and CDR2 YFSETQ come from the germline V gene. Deletions cut 1 base from V and 0 bases from J, with 8 bases between. The CDR3 runs to 15 residues. The CDR3 sequence: CASSLLPGSYNEQFF. Here the CDR3 DNA reads TGCGCCAGCAGCTTGCTTCCAGGCTCCTACAATGAGCAGTTCTTC.

This clonotype came up many times. The V call is TRBV20-1, the J call TRBJ1-4; D possibly corresponds to TRBD1 (5 bases). The CDR3 runs 12 residues. From germline, CDR1 is DFQATT and CDR2 SNEGSKA (reference sequence). Trimming removed 5 bases at V and 7 bases at J, with 11 bases between. For the CDR3, the DNA is TGCAGTGCTGGCCAGGGTTTTGAAAAACTGTTTTTT. Protein: CSAGQGFEKLFF.

The chain links TRBV20-1 to TRBJ1-5; no definite D call. Per the germline V gene, CDR1 is DFQATT and CDR2 is SNEGSKA (reference sequence). Trimming removed 3 bases at V and 10 bases at J, with 13 bases between. The CDR3 runs 12 residues. This chain's CDR3 is CSASTSNYPQHF. The CDR3 nucleotides read TGCAGTGCTAGTACAAGCAATTATCCCCAGCATTTT.

The sample holds many counts of this clonotype. The rearrangement joins TRBV12-3 or TRBV12-4 to TRBJ2-2; 8 positions agree with TRBD1. Germline trimming cut 6 bases from V and 6 bases from J; bases unmatched to any gene: 9. The CDR3 spans 15 residues. CDR3 amino acids: CASRRSGGAAGELFF. The DNA of the CDR3 is TGTGCCAGCAGGCGATCAGGGGGCGCCGCCGGGGAGCTGTTTTTT.

This clonotype appeared many times. The genes are TRBV4-2 and TRBJ1-5, with D unclear. This CDR3 is 15 amino acids long. Deletions cut 0 bases from V and 3 bases from J, with 9 bases between. The germline V gene has CDR1 LGHNA and CDR2 YNFKEQ. The CDR3 region has the DNA TGTGCCAGCAGCCAAGATGGCCACCACAATCAGCCCCAGCATTTT. Its translation: CASSQDGHHNQPQHF.

This clonotype was detected ten times or more. The rearrangement uses TRBV21-1 and TRBJ2-7; the table names TRBD2, a call not compared with the DNA. TRBV21-1 is labeled a pseudogene. This CDR3 spans 22 amino acids. The CDR3 is CASSKRVGQGDTGTRVSYEQYF. The CDR3 DNA reads TGTGCCAGCAGCAAAAGGGTGGGGCAGGGGGATACCGGGACTAGGGTTTCCTACGAGCAGTACTTC.